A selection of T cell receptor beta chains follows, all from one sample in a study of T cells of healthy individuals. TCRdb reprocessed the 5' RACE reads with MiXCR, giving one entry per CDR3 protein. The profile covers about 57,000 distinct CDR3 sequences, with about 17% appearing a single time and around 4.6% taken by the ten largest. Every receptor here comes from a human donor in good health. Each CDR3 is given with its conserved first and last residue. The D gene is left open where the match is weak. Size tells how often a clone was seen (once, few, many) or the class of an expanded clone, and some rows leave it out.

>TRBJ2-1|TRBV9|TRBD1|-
TGTGCCAGCAGCACCAGGGACAGGGGGGATGAGCAGTTCTTC
CASSTRDRGDEQFF
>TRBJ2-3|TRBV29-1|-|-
TGCAGCGTTGCTCCAGCAGGGGATAATACGCAGTATTTT
CSVAPAGDNTQYF
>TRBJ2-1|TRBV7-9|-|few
TGTGCCAGCAGCTTTGGGGGTGGTACAATTGAGCAGTTCTTC
CASSFGGGTIEQFF
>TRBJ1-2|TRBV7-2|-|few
TGTGCCAGCAGCTTATTTCAGGGTTCGGGGTATGGCTACACCTTC
CASSLFQGSGYGYTF
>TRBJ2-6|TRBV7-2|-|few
TGTGCCAGCAGCCAATCCGTGGGGGTAGGGGCCAACGTCCTGACTTTC
CASSQSVGVGANVLTF
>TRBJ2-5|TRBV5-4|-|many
TGTGCCAGCAGCTTGTCGGTAGAGACCCAGTACTTC
CASSLSVETQYF
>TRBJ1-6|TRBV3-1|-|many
TGTGCCAGCAGCCAAGATCCCACAGGTTCATCACCCCTCCACTTT
CASSQDPTGSSPLHF
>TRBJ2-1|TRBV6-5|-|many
TGTGCCAGCAGGGGGGGGCCCAATGAGCAGTTCTTC
CASRGGPNEQFF
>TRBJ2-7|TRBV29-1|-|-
TGCAGCGTTGAAGATAAGATGGGGTACGAGCAGTACTTC
CSVEDKMGYEQYF
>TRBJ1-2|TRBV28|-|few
TGTGCCAGCAGTGACCAAACTTATGGCTACACCTTC
CASSDQTYGYTF
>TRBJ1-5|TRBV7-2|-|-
TGTGCCAGCAGCTTTCAGGATAGCAATCAGCCCCAGCATTTT
CASSFQDSNQPQHF
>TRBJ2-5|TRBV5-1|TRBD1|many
TGCGCCAGCAGCTTGGTCGACAGGGTCGGGGAGACCCAGTACTTC
CASSLVDRVGETQYF
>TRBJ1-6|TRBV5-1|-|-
TGCGCCAGCAGCTTGCAGGGTGGGGATTCACCCCTCCACTTT
CASSLQGGDSPLHF
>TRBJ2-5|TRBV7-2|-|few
TGTGCCAGCAGCTTAGGGCAGGGGGGCCAAGAGACCCAGTACTTC
CASSLGQGGQETQYF
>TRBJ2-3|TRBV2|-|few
TGTGCCAGCATTCGGGACACCTCTCGAGGTACGCAGTATTTT
CASIRDTSRGTQYF
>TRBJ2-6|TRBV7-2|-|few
TGTGCCAGCAGCCAGGGACTTGGGGCCAACGTCCTGACTTTC
CASSQGLGANVLTF
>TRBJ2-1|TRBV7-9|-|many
TGTGCCAGCAGCTTACTAGCCGGGAGCTCCTACAATGAGCAGTTCTTC
CASSLLAGSSYNEQFF
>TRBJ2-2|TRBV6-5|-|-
TGTGCCATCACTTCCAGCAACACCGGGGAGCTGTTTTTT
CAITSSNTGELFF
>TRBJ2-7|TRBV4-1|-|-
TGCGCCAGCAGCCAAGCTTCCAGGGACTACGAGCAGTACTTC
CASSQASRDYEQYF
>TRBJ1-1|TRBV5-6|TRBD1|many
TGTGCCAGCAGCCCTGACAGGGGGCCGGAGAACACTGAAGCTTTCTTT
CASSPDRGPENTEAFF
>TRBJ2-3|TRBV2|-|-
TGTGCCAGCAGTGATTCGGGCTGGCAGGGCGCAGATACGCAGTATTTT
CASSDSGWQGADTQYF
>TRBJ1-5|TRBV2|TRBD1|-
TGTGCCAGCAGTGAAGTCGGGACAGTGGGTGGGCCCCAGCATTTT
CASSEVGTVGGPQHF
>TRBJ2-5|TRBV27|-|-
TGTGCCAGCAGTTCTGAGGGGATTTCGAGGTGGGAGACCCAGTACTTC
CASSSEGISRWETQYF